This T cell receptor (beta chain) was recovered during a study of Ad26.COV2.S vaccination and SARS-CoV-2 variants. The wider study: Once or twice, 56 days apart, Ad26.COV2.S was delivered intramuscularly.

The treatment here: about 20 received Ad26.COV2.S at low or high dose, single or two shots; about 5 received placebo; per-sample allocation not given. Sampling was performed 63 days after the first vaccine or placebo injection. An adult aged 18-55 years in Boston served as the donor. Overall study results and limits: Spike-specific TCR breadth in vaccine recipients exceeded that seen in placebo recipients. Responses of spike-specific T cells (both CD8+ and CD4+) reportedly showed substantial breadth after vaccination.

Germline CDR1 reads MNHEY; CDR2 reads SMNVEV (reference sequence). V was trimmed by 5 bases and J by 2 bases, leaving 10 bases between them. The CDR3 is 13 amino acids. The protocol was immunoSEQ multiplex PCR, while the TCRdb copy is restricted to in-frame clones and leaves out a portion. The profile shows about 390,000 clones, 70% to 90% of them singletons. Details on this clone: The antigen is not known.

Sequences were derived from peripheral blood, sampled in a trial of Ad26.COV2.S vaccine versus placebo. This chain uses TRBV27 with TRBJ2-7, with D unresolved. This TCR derives from a person between 18 and 59 years old who received the Ad26.COV2.S COVID-19 vaccine or a placebo. In DNA form, the CDR3 reads TGTGCCAGCAGTAGCCTACCCACCTACGAGCAGTACTTC. Translation: CASSSLPTYEQYF.